The entry that follows covers one T cell receptor beta chain sequence. Other DNA variants within this sample encode the same CDR3. This entry comes from a study of T cell responses to AZD1222 COVID-19 vaccine. The protocol was immunoSEQ multiplex PCR, while the TCRdb copy is restricted to in-frame clones and leaves out a portion. The sample holds 120,000 or so clones, 92% seen once. Sequencing used peripheral blood, obtained on day 0 of AZD1222 vaccination. The TCR originated in an adult in good health.

CDR3 loop: CASSYAGNQPQHF. The DNA of the CDR3 is TGTGCCAGCAGTTACGCAGGTAATCAGCCCCAGCATTTT. The chain employs TRBV6-5 and TRBJ1-5; D remains unclear. V was pared by 2 bases and J by 4 bases, with 6 bases between. This CDR3 has 13 residues. Germline V lookup: CDR1 MNHEY, CDR2 SVGAGI.